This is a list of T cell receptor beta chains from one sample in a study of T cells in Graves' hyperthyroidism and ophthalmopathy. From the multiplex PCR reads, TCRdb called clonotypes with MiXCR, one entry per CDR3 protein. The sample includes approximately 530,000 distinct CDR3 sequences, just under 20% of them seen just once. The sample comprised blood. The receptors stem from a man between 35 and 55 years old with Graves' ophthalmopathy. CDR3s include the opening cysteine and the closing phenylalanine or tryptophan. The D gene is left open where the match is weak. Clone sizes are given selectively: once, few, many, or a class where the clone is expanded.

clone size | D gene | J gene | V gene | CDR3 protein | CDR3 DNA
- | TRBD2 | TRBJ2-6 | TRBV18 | CASSPQREPSGANVLTF | TGTGCCAGCTCACCCCAGCGGGAACCCTCTGGGGCCAACGTCCTGACTTTC
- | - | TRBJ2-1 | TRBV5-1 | CASSAGWGAENEQFF | TGCGCCAGCAGCGCCGGGTGGGGGGCGGAGAATGAGCAGTTCTTC
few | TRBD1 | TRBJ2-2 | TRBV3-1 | CASSQGKGAPNTGELFF | TGTGCCAGCAGCCAAGGGAAGGGGGCACCGAACACCGGGGAGCTGTTTTTT
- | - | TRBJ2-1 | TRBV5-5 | CASSLGAPTSEQFF | TGTGCCAGCAGCTTGGGGGCCCCTACCTCAGAGCAGTTCTTC
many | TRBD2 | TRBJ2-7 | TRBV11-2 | CASSLRVAGDPGWYEQYF | TGTGCCAGCAGCTTAAGGGTGGCGGGAGATCCGGGTTGGTACGAGCAGTACTTC
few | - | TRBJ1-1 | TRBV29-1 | CSVRSQGMNTEAFF | TGCAGCGTTCGTTCTCAGGGGATGAACACTGAAGCTTTCTTT
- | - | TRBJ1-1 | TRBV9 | CASSVRAGGMNTEAFF | TGTGCCAGCAGCGTAAGGGCAGGAGGAATGAACACTGAAGCTTTCTTT
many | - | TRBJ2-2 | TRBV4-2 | CASSQDRPSVANTGELFF | TGTGCCAGCAGCCAAGATCGGCCTAGCGTCGCGAACACCGGGGAGCTGTTTTTT
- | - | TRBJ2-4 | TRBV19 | CASSIPSVAIQYF | TGTGCCAGTAGTATCCCTAGTGTCGCCATTCAGTACTTC
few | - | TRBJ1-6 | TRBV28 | CASTTPAYNSPLHF | TGTGCCAGCACAACACCCGCCTATAATTCACCCCTCCACTTT
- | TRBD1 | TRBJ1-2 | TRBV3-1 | CASTPGQGSYGYTF | TGTGCCAGCACTCCGGGACAGGGCTCTTATGGCTACACCTTC
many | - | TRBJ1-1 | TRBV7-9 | CASSLGTESTEAFF | TGTGCCAGCAGCTTAGGGACCGAGAGCACTGAAGCTTTCTTT
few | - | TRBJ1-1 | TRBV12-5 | CASAPNTEAFF | TGTGCTAGTGCTCCGAACACTGAAGCTTTCTTT
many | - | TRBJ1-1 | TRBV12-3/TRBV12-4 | CASSLSAWDTEAFF | TGTGCCAGCAGTTTGAGCGCATGGGACACTGAAGCTTTCTTT
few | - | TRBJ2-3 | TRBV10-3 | CAISELRGTQYF | TGTGCCATCAGTGAGTTGAGAGGTACGCAGTATTTT
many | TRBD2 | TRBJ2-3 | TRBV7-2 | CASSEGLAGGSDTQYF | TGTGCCAGCAGTGAAGGACTAGCGGGAGGGTCAGATACGCAGTATTTT
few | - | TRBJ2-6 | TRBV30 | CAWSVPGSGANVLTF | TGTGCCTGGAGTGTGCCGGGGTCTGGGGCCAACGTCCTGACTTTC
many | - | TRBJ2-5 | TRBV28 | CASSLQVGMATETQYF | TGTGCCAGCAGTTTACAAGTAGGAATGGCGACAGAGACCCAGTACTTC
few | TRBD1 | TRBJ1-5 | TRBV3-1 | CASSQRDSINQPQHF | TGTGCCAGCAGCCAGAGGGACAGCATAAATCAGCCCCAGCATTTT
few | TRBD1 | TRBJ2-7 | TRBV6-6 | CASSYRQGKQYF | TGTGCCAGCAGTTACCGACAGGGCAAGCAGTACTTC
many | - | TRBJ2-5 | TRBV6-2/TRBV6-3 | CASSNPDETRRGETQYF | TGTGCCAGCAGTAATCCGGACGAGACACGGAGGGGAGAGACCCAGTACTTC
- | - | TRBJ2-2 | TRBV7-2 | CASSQELGLANTGELFF | TGCGCCAGCAGCCAAGAACTCGGGCTGGCGAACACCGGGGAGCTGTTTTTT
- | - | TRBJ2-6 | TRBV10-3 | CAISGRQPGANVLTF | TGTGCCATCAGTGGGAGGCAGCCTGGGGCCAACGTCCTGACTTTC
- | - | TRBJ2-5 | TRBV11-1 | CASSLLGGTILQETQYF | TGTGCCAGCAGCTTACTCGGGGGGACAATCCTCCAAGAGACCCAGTACTTC
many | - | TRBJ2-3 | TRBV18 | CASSRDGAGTDTQYF | TGTGCCAGCTCACGTGACGGAGCGGGCACAGATACGCAGTATTTT
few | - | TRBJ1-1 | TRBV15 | CATSSAGTLNTEAFF | TGTGCCACCAGCAGCGCAGGGACCCTGAACACTGAAGCTTTCTTT
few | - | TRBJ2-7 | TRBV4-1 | CASSPRTVSYEQYF | TGCGCCAGCAGCCCGAGGACTGTCTCCTACGAGCAGTACTTC
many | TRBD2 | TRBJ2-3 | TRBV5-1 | CASSLIPREVHTDTQYF | TGCGCCAGCAGCTTGATCCCGCGGGAGGTTCACACAGATACGCAGTATTTT
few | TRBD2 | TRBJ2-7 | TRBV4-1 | CASSTLGTSGLYEQYF | TGCGCCAGCAGCACCCTCGGGACTAGCGGGCTCTACGAGCAGTACTTC
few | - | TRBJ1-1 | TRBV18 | CASSPTAGNTEAFF | TGTGCCAGCTCACCAACGGCGGGGAACACTGAAGCTTTCTTT
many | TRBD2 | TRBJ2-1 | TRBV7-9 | CASSWTSGAYNEQFF | TGTGCCAGCAGTTGGACTAGCGGTGCCTACAATGAGCAGTTCTTC
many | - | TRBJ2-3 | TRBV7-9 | CASSPWSAGDTQYF | TGTGCCAGCAGCCCCTGGTCGGCGGGGGATACGCAGTATTTT
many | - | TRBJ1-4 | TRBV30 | CAWSGGDVGEKLFF | TGTGCCTGGAGTGGAGGGGATGTAGGTGAAAAACTGTTTTTT
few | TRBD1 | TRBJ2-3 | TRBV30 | CAWTLGDRDTDTQYF | TGTGCCTGGACTCTGGGGGACAGGGACACAGATACGCAGTATTTT
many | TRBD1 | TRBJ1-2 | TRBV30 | CAWSPPRAGGYGYTF | TGTGCCTGGAGCCCTCCTAGGGCAGGGGGCTATGGCTACACCTTC
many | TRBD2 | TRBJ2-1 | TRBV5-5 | CASSFLRGGYNEQFF | TGTGCCAGCAGCTTTTTGCGGGGGGGCTACAATGAGCAGTTCTTC
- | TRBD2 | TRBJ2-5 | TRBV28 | CASTNGGAGETQYF | TGTGCCAGCACTAACGGGGGGGCAGGGGAGACCCAGTACTTC
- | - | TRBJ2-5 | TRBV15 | CATSRGDEETQYF | TGTGCCACCAGCAGGGGGGACGAAGAGACCCAGTACTTC
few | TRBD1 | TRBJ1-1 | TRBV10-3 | CAISELDRGVAEAFF | TGTGCCATCAGTGAGTTGGACAGGGGAGTTGCTGAAGCTTTCTTT
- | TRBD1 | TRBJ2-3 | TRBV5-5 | CANSFVGQGMDTQYF | TGTGCCAACAGCTTTGTAGGACAGGGGATGGATACGCAGTATTTT
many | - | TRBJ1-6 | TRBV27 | CASSRSGSSYNSPLHF | TGTGCCAGCAGTCGGTCCGGGAGCTCCTATAATTCACCCCTCCACTTT
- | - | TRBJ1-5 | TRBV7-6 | CASSLARQPLGHQPQHF | TGTGCCAGCAGCTTAGCGCGGCAACCCCTGGGGCATCAGCCCCAGCATTTT
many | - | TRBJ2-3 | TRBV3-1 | CASSQDRGRMQYF | TGTGCCAGCAGCCAAGATAGGGGACGGATGCAGTATTTT
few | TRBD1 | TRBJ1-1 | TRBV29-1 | CSVSLGGASTEAFF | TGCAGCGTCTCCCTAGGGGGCGCGAGCACTGAAGCTTTCTTT
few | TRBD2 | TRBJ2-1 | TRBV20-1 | CSARLSGVGNEQFF | TGCAGTGCTAGACTAAGCGGGGTGGGAAATGAGCAGTTCTTC
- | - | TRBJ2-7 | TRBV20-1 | CSAFLTGSYEQYF | TGCAGTGCTTTCCTCACAGGGTCTTACGAGCAGTACTTC
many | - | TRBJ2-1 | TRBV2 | CASSILDYNEQFF | TGTGCCAGTTCGATCCTAGATTACAATGAGCAGTTCTTC
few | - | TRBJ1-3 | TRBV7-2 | CASSLGGYTIYF | TGTGCCAGCAGCTTAGGCGGTTACACCATATATTTT
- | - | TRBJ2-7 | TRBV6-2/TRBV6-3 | CTSTQSGEQYF | TGTACCAGCACCCAGTCGGGGGAGCAGTACTTC
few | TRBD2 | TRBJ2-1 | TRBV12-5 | CASGLVLGTSGTPLGANEQFF | TGTGCTAGTGGTTTGGTACTTGGGACTAGCGGAACTCCGCTAGGGGCCAATGAGCAGTTCTTC
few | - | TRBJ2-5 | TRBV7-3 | CASSLYSSSSQETQYF | TGTGCCAGCAGCTTATATTCGTCTAGCAGCCAAGAGACCCAGTACTTC
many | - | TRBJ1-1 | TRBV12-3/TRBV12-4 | CASSLVPPGQGNTEAFF | TGTGCCAGCAGTTTAGTTCCCCCGGGACAAGGAAACACTGAAGCTTTCTTT
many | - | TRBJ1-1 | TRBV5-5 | CASSLGLQNTEAFF | TGTGCCAGCAGCTTGGGACTCCAGAACACTGAAGCTTTCTTT
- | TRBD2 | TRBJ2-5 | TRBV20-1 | CSAARLAGKEAQYF | TGCAGTGCTGCACGACTAGCGGGAAAAGAGGCCCAGTACTTC
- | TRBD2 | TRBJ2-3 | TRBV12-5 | CASGLARSGRAADTQYF | TGTGCTAGTGGTTTAGCCCGAAGCGGGAGGGCCGCAGATACGCAGTATTTT
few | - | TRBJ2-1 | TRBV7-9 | CASSPTGIGVEQFF | TGTGCCAGCAGCCCGACAGGTATTGGCGTTGAGCAGTTCTTC
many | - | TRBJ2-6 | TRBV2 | CASSAYRRGTLSLSGANVLTF | TGTGCCAGCAGTGCCTACCGTAGGGGAACTCTCTCTCTCTCTGGGGCCAACGTCCTGACTTTC
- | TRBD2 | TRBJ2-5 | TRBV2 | CASMASGGLPEYF | TGTGCCAGCATGGCTAGCGGGGGGCTTCCGGAGTACTTC
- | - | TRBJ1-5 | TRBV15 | CATSHQNQPQHF | TGTGCCACCAGCCACCAGAATCAGCCCCAGCATTTT